Listed below are T cell receptor beta chains from one sample, sequenced in a study of Graves' ophthalmopathy and Graves' hyperthyroidism. TCRdb called the multiplex PCR reads again in MiXCR, with one record for every CDR3 protein. In the table there are hundreds of thousands of distinct CDR3 sequences, 22% of which are singletons. The sequenced material came from peripheral blood. These TCRs come from a woman in her late teens or twenties with stable Graves' hyperthyroidism. Some clones in this sample may be carry-over from other donors' samples. CDR3s include the opening cysteine and the closing phenylalanine or tryptophan. A D gene is named only where the DNA matches it firmly. Part of the rows lack a size; the others show once, few, many or a class for expanded clones.

cdr3_nt: TGTGCCAGCAGCTTAAGGGCAGTAAAGAACACTGAAGCTTTCTTT; cdr3_aa: CASSLRAVKNTEAFF; clone_size: NA; d_call: NA; j_call: TRBJ1-1; v_call: TRBV13
cdr3_nt: TGCAGTGCTAGAGTCGGGGGGACTAGGGGGCGGAACTATGGCTACACCTTC; cdr3_aa: CSARVGGTRGRNYGYTF; clone_size: NA; d_call: TRBD1; j_call: TRBJ1-2; v_call: TRBV20-1
cdr3_nt: TGTGCCAGCAGTCCCAGGGGGAAGGGAACCGGGGAGCTGTTTTTT; cdr3_aa: CASSPRGKGTGELFF; clone_size: many; d_call: TRBD1; j_call: TRBJ2-2; v_call: TRBV12-3/TRBV12-4
cdr3_nt: TGTGCCAGCAGCGAGGGGACAGGGGAGAAAGTTACTGAAGCTTTCTTT; cdr3_aa: CASSEGTGEKVTEAFF; clone_size: many; d_call: TRBD1; j_call: TRBJ1-1; v_call: TRBV6-1
cdr3_nt: TGTGCCAGCACCTCGGGGGGATACGAGCAGTACTTC; cdr3_aa: CASTSGGYEQYF; clone_size: NA; d_call: TRBD2; j_call: TRBJ2-7; v_call: TRBV12-3/TRBV12-4
cdr3_nt: TGTGCCAGCAGTTACGCGGGGGGGGCCAAGGGGACCCAGTACTTC; cdr3_aa: CASSYAGGAKGTQYF; clone_size: NA; d_call: TRBD2; j_call: TRBJ2-5; v_call: TRBV6-5
cdr3_nt: TGTGCCAGCAGCATGGACCCGGGGGGTGATCAGCCCCAGCATTTT; cdr3_aa: CASSMDPGGDQPQHF; clone_size: NA; d_call: NA; j_call: TRBJ1-5; v_call: TRBV9
cdr3_nt: TGTGCCAGCAGTGGAGGGGGACCCCTAGGCTCTAACTATGGCTACACCTTC; cdr3_aa: CASSGGGPLGSNYGYTF; clone_size: NA; d_call: NA; j_call: TRBJ1-2; v_call: TRBV6-1
cdr3_nt: TGTGCCAGCAGTGAATTTGGGGTGGGCAATCAGCCCCAGCATTTT; cdr3_aa: CASSEFGVGNQPQHF; clone_size: NA; d_call: NA; j_call: TRBJ1-5; v_call: TRBV6-1
cdr3_nt: TGTGCCAGCGCGAAACAGGGGGCGGATAAGACCCAGTACTTC; cdr3_aa: CASAKQGADKTQYF; clone_size: many; d_call: TRBD1; j_call: TRBJ2-5; v_call: TRBV6-2/TRBV6-3
cdr3_nt: TGTGCCAGCAGTGAAGTGGGACTAGCGGGAGGGGAGACCCAGTACTTC; cdr3_aa: CASSEVGLAGGETQYF; clone_size: NA; d_call: TRBD2; j_call: TRBJ2-5; v_call: TRBV6-1
cdr3_nt: TGTGCCACCAGGCAACTGACAGGTCAAGAGACCCAGTACTTC; cdr3_aa: CATRQLTGQETQYF; clone_size: NA; d_call: NA; j_call: TRBJ2-5; v_call: TRBV24-1
cdr3_nt: TGTGCCAGCAGCCACCTTCCCAATCAGCCCCAGCATTTT; cdr3_aa: CASSHLPNQPQHF; clone_size: many; d_call: NA; j_call: TRBJ1-5; v_call: TRBV27
cdr3_nt: TGTGCCAGCAGTGGACAGGGATTGGGCGGCTACACCTTC; cdr3_aa: CASSGQGLGGYTF; clone_size: many; d_call: TRBD1; j_call: TRBJ1-2; v_call: TRBV2
cdr3_nt: TGCGCCAGCAGCTTGGACAGGGCGTACGAGGGCTACACCTTC; cdr3_aa: CASSLDRAYEGYTF; clone_size: few; d_call: NA; j_call: TRBJ1-2; v_call: TRBV5-1
cdr3_nt: TGTGCCAGCAGTCCTCGGAGGGGGAACCGAGAGACCCAGTACTTC; cdr3_aa: CASSPRRGNRETQYF; clone_size: many; d_call: NA; j_call: TRBJ2-5; v_call: TRBV6-5
cdr3_nt: TGCAGCGCCCTCCATCCGGGACAGGGGGGTATAGGCACTGAAGCTTTCTTT; cdr3_aa: CSALHPGQGGIGTEAFF; clone_size: NA; d_call: TRBD1; j_call: TRBJ1-1; v_call: TRBV29-1
cdr3_nt: TGTGCCAGCGTACGCGACGGTCGCACCTACGAGCAGTACTTC; cdr3_aa: CASVRDGRTYEQYF; clone_size: many; d_call: NA; j_call: TRBJ2-7; v_call: TRBV6-5
cdr3_nt: TGTGCCAGCAGTGAAGCGCGAGATGCGTCTTCACCCCTCCACTTT; cdr3_aa: CASSEARDASSPLHF; clone_size: NA; d_call: NA; j_call: TRBJ1-6; v_call: TRBV6-1
cdr3_nt: TGTGCCAGCAGCCGACAGGGGATTTGGGAGACCCAGTACTTC; cdr3_aa: CASSRQGIWETQYF; clone_size: once; d_call: TRBD1; j_call: TRBJ2-5; v_call: TRBV6-1
cdr3_nt: TGTGCCAGCAGCCACCGACTAGCGGGAGACACCGGGGAGCTGTTTTTT; cdr3_aa: CASSHRLAGDTGELFF; clone_size: NA; d_call: TRBD2; j_call: TRBJ2-2; v_call: TRBV28
cdr3_nt: TGTGCCTGGAGCAGGGAGTACAATTCACCCCTCCACTTT; cdr3_aa: CAWSREYNSPLHF; clone_size: few; d_call: NA; j_call: TRBJ1-6; v_call: TRBV30
cdr3_nt: TGTGCCAGCAGTCAGGGAACTGAAGCTTTCTTT; cdr3_aa: CASSQGTEAFF; clone_size: many; d_call: NA; j_call: TRBJ1-1; v_call: TRBV3-1
cdr3_nt: TGCAGTGCGGGACAGGGAGGAACTGGCTACACCTTC; cdr3_aa: CSAGQGGTGYTF; clone_size: many; d_call: TRBD1; j_call: TRBJ1-2; v_call: TRBV20-1
cdr3_nt: TGTGCCAGCAGCCGGGGAGGAGTGGGCAAAAACATTCAGTACTTC; cdr3_aa: CASSRGGVGKNIQYF; clone_size: many; d_call: NA; j_call: TRBJ2-4; v_call: TRBV3-1
cdr3_nt: TGTGCCAGCAGCTTAGCGCGCGGGACAGGGACTATCGGGGAGACCCAGTACTTC; cdr3_aa: CASSLARGTGTIGETQYF; clone_size: many; d_call: TRBD1; j_call: TRBJ2-5; v_call: TRBV7-2
cdr3_nt: TGCAGTGCTAGAGATCCGCGACTGGACTACGAGCAGTACTTC; cdr3_aa: CSARDPRLDYEQYF; clone_size: many; d_call: NA; j_call: TRBJ2-7; v_call: TRBV20-1
cdr3_nt: TGTGCCAGCAGTGTTTGGGACAGGGGCATCTATGGCTACACCTTC; cdr3_aa: CASSVWDRGIYGYTF; clone_size: NA; d_call: TRBD1; j_call: TRBJ1-2; v_call: TRBV2
cdr3_nt: TGTGCCAGCAGCTTAGGGGGACAGGGGGCGCATGGTGGCTACACCTTC; cdr3_aa: CASSLGGQGAHGGYTF; clone_size: many; d_call: TRBD1; j_call: TRBJ1-2; v_call: TRBV11-3
cdr3_nt: TGTGCCAGCAGCCCCCCAGGCAGAAACTACGAGCAGTACTTC; cdr3_aa: CASSPPGRNYEQYF; clone_size: many; d_call: NA; j_call: TRBJ2-7; v_call: TRBV28
cdr3_nt: TGCAGTGCACGCCCCTATGACAGGGGGAATCGAAACGAGCAGTACTTC; cdr3_aa: CSARPYDRGNRNEQYF; clone_size: NA; d_call: TRBD1; j_call: TRBJ2-7; v_call: TRBV20-1
cdr3_nt: TGTGCCAGCAGCCCACCACCCGGCGCTCACGAGCAGTACTTC; cdr3_aa: CASSPPPGAHEQYF; clone_size: NA; d_call: NA; j_call: TRBJ2-7; v_call: TRBV3-1
cdr3_nt: TGTGCCACCAGAGGACAGAACACCGGGGAGCTGTTTTTT; cdr3_aa: CATRGQNTGELFF; clone_size: few; d_call: NA; j_call: TRBJ2-2; v_call: TRBV15
cdr3_nt: TGTGCCAGCAGTTTAGGGACAGGGGTCACTGAAGCTTTCTTT; cdr3_aa: CASSLGTGVTEAFF; clone_size: many; d_call: TRBD1; j_call: TRBJ1-1; v_call: TRBV12-3/TRBV12-4
cdr3_nt: TGTGCCACCAGTGCTAGCGGAACCTACGAGCAGTACTTC; cdr3_aa: CATSASGTYEQYF; clone_size: NA; d_call: TRBD2; j_call: TRBJ2-7; v_call: TRBV24-1
cdr3_nt: TGTGCCAGCAGTTTAAGGGAGCGTCCGGCCTATGGCTACACCTTC; cdr3_aa: CASSLRERPAYGYTF; clone_size: many; d_call: NA; j_call: TRBJ1-2; v_call: TRBV27